Following are 4 T cell receptor beta chains from one sample sequenced in a study of OX40 agonist ivuxolimab in advanced cancers. TCRdb's table, derived via immunoSEQ multiplex PCR, lists solely in-frame clones and lacks some. In the table there are nearly 70,000 clones, roughly 84% of which are singletons. Sequencing used CD4+ or CD8+ T cells sorted from blood, obtained in a trial of the OX40 agonist ivuxolimab. These receptors were obtained from an adult with an advanced solid tumor such as melanoma, head and neck, liver or kidney cancer.

This clone was observed a handful of times. This chain joins TRBV10-3 and TRBJ2-2; 8 bases fit TRBD2. With V trimmed by 3 bases and J by 6 bases, 6 bases remained unmatched. Germline CDR1 ENHRY, CDR2 SYGVKD. The CDR3 extends over 15 amino acids. CDR3 coding DNA: TGTGCCATCAGTGACAGCGGGGGAGGGGCCGGGGAGCTGTTTTTT. This gives the protein CAISDSGGGAGELFF.

The chain couples TRBV30 to TRBJ2-5, with TRBD2 matching over 7 bases. Germline CDR1 and CDR2: GTSNPN and SVGIG (reference sequence). This CDR3 has 13 amino acids. The V and J ends lost 5 bases and 4 bases, in that order; junction bases with no gene match: 7. The CDR3, as DNA: TGTGCCTGGGGCGGCGGGGGAATAGAGACCCAGTACTTC. This translates into CAWGGGGIETQYF.

The chain employs TRBV12-5 and TRBJ2-1, with unresolved D. Germline V gives CDR1 LGHNT, CDR2 FRNRAP. The V gene lost 2 bases and the J gene lost 7 bases, with 3 bases spanning the gap. This CDR3 region has 11 residues. The CDR3 DNA sequence: TGTGCTAGTGGTTTGTCGAATGAGCAGTTCTTC. Encoded protein: CASGLSNEQFF.

V gene TRBV19 combines with J gene TRBJ1-5, with TRBD1 as a possible D gene (5 bases). The germline V gene encodes CDR1 LNHDA and CDR2 SQIVND (reference sequence). V lost 3 bases and J lost 2, with 14 bases in between. The CDR3 has 16 residues. CDR3 DNA sequence: TGTGCCAGTAGTATGGACACGGACTTCGGCAATCAGCCCCAGCATTTT. Translation: CASSMDTDFGNQPQHF.